These 25 T cell receptor beta chains came from one sample sequenced in a study of cytomegalovirus exposure and HLA in healthy donors. Researchers ran the PCR with 60 Vbeta and 13 Jbeta primers. Assay: immunoSEQ multiplex PCR; the TCRdb copy retains only in-frame clones and omits some. The repertoire holds 150,000 to 200,000 clones, with roughly 80% as singletons. Sequenced material: PBMCs. The receptor set was obtained from a woman in her thirties or forties in good health and CMV-seronegative.

Comment on this clone: Other DNA sequences from this sample encode an identical CDR3 as well. V is TRBV7-3 and J is TRBJ2-1; 10 bases fit TRBD2. The V segment lost 5 bases and the J segment 8 bases; nucleotides outside the gene matches: 6. The CDR3 has 14 residues. Germline CDR1 is SGHTA and CDR2 is FQGTGA. The CDR3 DNA sequence: TGTGCCAGCAGCCTCCTAGCGGGAGTCGATGAGCAGTTCTTC. Residues: CASSLLAGVDEQFF.

DNA for the CDR3: TGTGCCAGCAGTCTGGGACAGGGTTATTACGAGCAGTACTTC. It yields the protein CASSLGQGYYEQYF. This sequence joins TRBV27 and TRBJ2-7; 9 bases line up with TRBD1. This CDR3 region has 14 residues. V dropped 5 bases and J dropped 4; count of bases not matched to a gene: 6. Germline CDR1 MNHEY, CDR2 SMNVEV (reference sequence).

This chain joins TRBV5-1 and TRBJ2-7, with 11 bases identical to TRBD2. Germline V lookup: CDR1 SGHRS, CDR2 YFSETQ. Germline trimming cut 5 bases from V and 4 bases from J; bases unmatched to any gene: 5. CDR3 size: 14 residues. CDR3 region: CASSSLAGGYEQYF. CDR3 DNA sequence: TGCGCCAGCAGTTCCCTAGCGGGAGGATACGAGCAGTACTTC.

The chain recombines TRBV14 with TRBJ2-3; TRBD2 is a possible D gene (6 bases). The CDR3 spans 18 residues. CDR1 and CDR2 from the germline V gene are SGHDN and FVKESK. V was shortened by 0 bases and J by 3 bases, with 19 bases between the two germline ends. The CDR3 loop is CASSQDFLPGLKTDTQYF. The CDR3 DNA sequence: TGTGCCAGCAGCCAAGATTTCCTCCCGGGACTTAAGACAGATACGCAGTATTTT.

V is TRBV5-5 and J is TRBJ1-1; TRBD1 might be the D (5 bases). Germline CDR1 reads SGHKS; CDR2 reads YYEKEE (reference sequence). Between the trimmed V and J ends, which lost 4 bases and 1 base, there was a span of 11 bases. The CDR3 runs to 14 residues. CDR3 nucleotides: TGTGCCAGCAGCCCCTCAGGGCGGAACACTGAAGCTTTCTTT. Translating gives CASSPSGRNTEAFF.

The chain uses TRBV4-3 and TRBJ2-1; D remains ambiguous. Trimming shortened V by 0 bases and J by 1 base, and 7 bases separated the two germline ends. The CDR3 loop spans 15 amino acids. Germline V CDR1 and CDR2: LGHNA, YSLEER. CDR3 sequence: CASSQDTGSYNEQFF. Written as DNA, the CDR3 is TGCGCCAGCAGCCAAGATACGGGTTCCTACAATGAGCAGTTCTTC.

The chain combines TRBV11-2 with TRBJ1-2; D is perhaps TRBD1 (5 bases). V was cut by 5 bases and J by 8 bases, with 15 bases left in between. Germline CDR1 and CDR2: SGHAT and FQNNGV. The length of the CDR3 is 13 residues. CDR3 bases: TGTGCCAGCAGCGCAGTTGCAAGGGGCGGCTACACCTTC. As protein: CASSAVARGGYTF.

There are a few counts of this clone. The genes are TRBV28 and TRBJ1-3, with D perhaps matching TRBD1 (6 bases). V lost 5 bases, J lost 0 bases, and 17 bases lay in between. Germline loops: CDR1 MDHEN, CDR2 SYDVKM. The CDR3 contains 17 residues. Here the CDR3 reads CASSQSHPGVSGNTIYF. CDR3 nucleotide sequence: TGTGCCAGCAGTCAATCCCATCCAGGGGTCTCTGGAAACACCATATATTTT.

About this clone itself: The same CDR3 arises from other DNA sequences in this sample as well. The chain has TRBV5-4 and TRBJ2-2; 8 bases fit TRBD2. In germline, CDR1 is SGHNT, CDR2 YYREEE (reference sequence). Losses at the gene ends were 4 bases for V and 0 bases for J; bases not matched to a gene: 2. This CDR3 spans 15 amino acids. The CDR3 sequence: CASSLGLANTGELFF. DNA for the CDR3: TGTGCCAGCAGCCTGGGACTAGCGAACACCGGGGAGCTGTTTTTT.

The chain is built from TRBV7-8 and TRBJ2-1; TRBD2 is a possible D gene (5 bases). The CDR3 is made up of 16 amino acids. Trimming cost V 6 bases and J 6 bases, with 21 bases left between them. The germline CDR1 and CDR2 sequences are SGHVS and FQNEAQ. CDR3 bases: TGTGCCAGCAGGATGGGTCCCCGGGCGAGCGGCAATGAGCAGTTCTTC. Its protein is CASRMGPRASGNEQFF. The full variable domain, completed using reference TRBV7-8 and TRBJ2-1, is GAGVSQSPRYKVAKRGQDVALRCDPISGHVSLFWYQQALGQGPEFLTYFQNEAQLDKSGLPSDRFFAERPEGSVSTLKIQRTQQEDSAVYLCASRMGPRASGNEQFFGPGTRLTVL.

The CDR3 here is CASRISENTGELFF. CDR3 bases: TGTGCCAGCCGGATTAGCGAGAACACCGGGGAGCTGTTTTTT. V usage is TRBV11-1 and J usage is TRBJ2-2, with a weak D call TRBD2 (5 bases). Per germline, CDR1 SGHAT and CDR2 FQDESV (reference sequence). With 8 bases removed from V and 1 base from J, the gap between germline ends came to 11 bases. The CDR3 has 14 residues.

The chain recombines TRBV7-3 with TRBJ2-7, with TRBD1 matching 8 bases. CDR1 is SGHTA and CDR2 is FQGTGA in the germline V gene. CDR3 size: 13 residues. Trimming took 5 bases from V and 3 from J; bases not matched to a gene: 3. DNA of the CDR3: TGTGCCAGCAGCCGGGACAGGAGCTACGAGCAGTACTTC. Translation: CASSRDRSYEQYF.

Comments on this clone: The junction departs from the called germline gene at one end, perhaps through a read error. The chain combines TRBV4-3 with TRBJ2-6, with D perhaps matching TRBD2 (6 bases). The CDR3 totals 17 residues. From germline, CDR1 is LGHNA and CDR2 YSLEER. CDR3 sequence (DNA): TGCGCCAGCAGCCCCATTTTGGGGGGAACTGGGGCCAACGGCCTGACTTTC. Amino acid sequence: CASSPILGGTGANGLTF.

This sequence joins TRBV6-6 and TRBJ2-7; a possible D gene is TRBD1 (6 bases). There are 14 residues in the CDR3. Trimming cost V 5 bases and J 0 bases, with 11 bases left between them. Germline CDR1 is MNHNY and CDR2 is SVGAGI (reference sequence). Here the CDR3 DNA reads TGTGCCAGCAGTCCCAGGGGTGCCTCCTACGAGCAGTACTTC. It codes for CASSPRGASYEQYF.

The chain recombines TRBV5-1 with TRBJ2-3; D gene uncertain. The V gene lost 1 base and the J gene lost 3 bases, with 6 bases spanning the gap. The CDR3 extends over 13 amino acids. Germline assignment: CDR1 SGHRS and CDR2 YFSETQ. CDR3 amino acids: CASSLRETDTQYF. CDR3 nucleotides: TGCGCCAGCAGCTTGAGAGAAACAGATACGCAGTATTTT. Full variable domain (missing parts from reference TRBV5-1 and TRBJ2-3): KAGVTQTPRYLIKTRGQQVTLSCSPISGHRSVSWYQQTPGQGLQFLFEYFSETQRNKGNFPGRFSGRQFSNSRSEMNVSTLELGDSALYLCASSLRETDTQYFGPGTRLTVL.

The gene calls are TRBV19 and TRBJ2-7; TRBD1 is a possible D gene (6 bases). The CDR3 totals 15 residues. The germline V gene has CDR1 LNHDA and CDR2 SQIVND (reference sequence). V gave up 1 base and J gave up 5 bases, with 15 bases separating them. In DNA, the CDR3 is TGTGCCAGTAGTATAGCCCAAGGGGGAGCAGACGAGCAGTACTTC. Residues: CASSIAQGGADEQYF.

This clone was counted between two and nine times. The CDR3 is CASSQGAGQGGQPQHF. DNA for the CDR3: TGCGCCAGCAGCCAAGGGGCCGGACAGGGTGGTCAGCCCCAGCATTTT. The chain combines TRBV4-1 with TRBJ1-5, with 8 bases that match TRBD1. The CDR3 sequence is 16 residues long. Germline CDR1 is MGHRA and CDR2 is YSYEKL. V lost 1 base, J lost 6 bases, and 8 bases stayed unmatched.

This clone was observed a handful of times. The chain combines TRBV28 with TRBJ2-7, with D perhaps TRBD1 (5 bases). Trimming cost V 4 bases and J 3 bases, with 10 bases left between them. Germline CDR1 is MDHEN and CDR2 is SYDVKM. This CDR3 contains 13 residues. The CDR3: CASSYQGIYEQYF. The DNA of the CDR3 is TGTGCCAGCAGTTACCAGGGTATCTACGAGCAGTACTTC.

The rearrangement uses TRBV5-4 and TRBJ2-5, with 9 bases that match TRBD2. The germline CDR1 and CDR2 sequences are SGHNT and YYREEE (reference sequence). Losses at the gene ends were 4 bases for V and 5 bases for J; bases not matched to a gene: 6. This CDR3 comprises 14 residues. The CDR3 bases are TGTGCCAGCAGCCTGCTAGCGGGGACCGAGACCCAGTACTTC. Its protein product is CASSLLAGTETQYF.

A word on this clone: At one end, the junction sequence differs from germline, possibly due to a read error. The gene calls are TRBV7-9 and TRBJ2-2; perhaps TRBD2 as D (6 bases). Germline lookup yields CDR1 SEHNR and CDR2 FQNEAQ (reference sequence). The CDR3 runs 16 residues. The CDR3 loop is CSSSHSYAGPGGELFF. For the CDR3, the DNA is TGTTCCAGCAGCCACTCCTATGCGGGGCCGGGCGGGGAGCTGTTTTTT.

This chain uses TRBV6-1 with TRBJ2-1; 11 bases map to TRBD2. This CDR3 spans 15 amino acids. Germline trimming cut 4 bases from V and 8 bases from J; bases unmatched to any gene: 7. From germline, CDR1 is MNHNS and CDR2 SASEGT. This CDR3 is CASSVLAGDSDEQFF. CDR3 nucleotides: TGTGCCAGCAGTGTACTAGCGGGGGACTCGGATGAGCAGTTCTTC.

The chain has TRBV11-2 and TRBJ2-7; perhaps TRBD2 as D (5 bases). The CDR3 contains 15 residues. Deletions cut 3 bases from V and 1 base from J, with 13 bases between. Germline V gene data show CDR1 as SGHAT and CDR2 as FQNNGV. The CDR3 DNA sequence: TGTGCCAGCAGCTTCGGGCGGGCCCCTTCCTACGAGCAGTACTTC. This codes for CASSFGRAPSYEQYF. The full variable domain, rest sourced from reference TRBV11-2 and TRBJ2-7, is EAGVAQSPRYKIIEKRQSVAFWCNPISGHATLYWYQQILGQGPKLLIQFQNNGVVDDSQLPKDRFSAERLKGVDSTLKIQPAKLEDSAVYLCASSFGRAPSYEQYFGPGTRLTVT.

The CDR3 is CARGGTGGTYEQYF. CDR3 coding DNA: TGTGCCAGGGGGGGGACAGGGGGTACCTACGAGCAGTACTTC. The genes are TRBV2 and TRBJ2-7; 11 bases line up with TRBD1. V trimming: 9 bases; J trimming: 2 bases; junction bases outside the gene matches: 6. CDR1 and CDR2 (germline): SNHLY, FYNNEI. This CDR3 is built from 14 residues.

This clone was counted a few times. The DNA for the CDR3 is TGTGCCAGCAGTCCAACGGGACAGGGATATGGCTACACCTTC. Its translation is CASSPTGQGYGYTF. The chain is built from TRBV28 and TRBJ1-2; 9 nucleotides align to TRBD1. CDR3 size: 14 residues. Germline CDR1 is MDHEN and CDR2 is SYDVKM. J gave up 5 bases and V 5 bases, and 6 bases lay outside the gene matches.

The chain recombines TRBV7-3 with TRBJ2-1; TRBD2 matches at 12 bases. Germline assignment: CDR1 SGHTA and CDR2 FQGTGA. The CDR3 totals 15 residues. After removal of 3 bases from V and 8 bases from J, the junction contained 5 bases not matched to a gene. The CDR3 is CASSLGLAGGYEQFF. In DNA form, the CDR3 reads TGTGCCAGCAGCTTGGGACTAGCGGGCGGGTATGAGCAGTTCTTC.